This T cell receptor (beta chain) was sequenced for a study of T cells in localized non-small cell lung cancer (dated by TCRdb to 2018 to 2021). With regard to the full study: T cell repertoires of 200 to 250 early-stage NSCLC patients were analyzed, with tumors being compared against uninvolved tumor-adjacent lungs. The cohort comprised some 220 treatment-naïve NSCLC patients with resected, localized lung tumors. A mean age of around 66 years was recorded for the NSCLC patients, of whom more than 120 were male and 85 to 110 were female.

At diagnosis, peripheral blood, uninvolved tumor-adjacent lung and tumor were collected and were preserved as a mix of fresh-frozen and FFPE material. For TCR repertoire profiling, blood samples were analyzed in the form of peripheral blood mononuclear cells. The cysteine opens and the phenylalanine closes a CDR3 of 11 amino acids. Only the CDR3 DNA stays, 33 bases, in frame from base 1. V loses 6 bases of germline sequence and J loses 10 bases, and the interval between the two ends is 13 bases. CDR1 and CDR2, per the germline V gene (reference sequence), are DFQATT and SNEGSKA. The investigation overall reported the following: Because multi-region tumor sequencing was not done, intratumor heterogeneity could not be ruled out. Longer overall survival was associated with higher blood T cell density, whereas shorter survival was associated with higher adjacent-lung clonality. A median of around 50 of the top 100 tumor clones turned up in the paired uninvolved adjacent lung, and about 28 of those clones also ranked among the top 100 of that same adjacent lung. Since the design was exploratory, TCR variables were selected using unadjusted p-values with no false-discovery rate correction. Uninvolved tumor-adjacent lung showed the highest T cell clonality, higher than tumor, which suggests more focused antigenic responses in the adjacent lung.

The immunoSEQ Assay was used to sequence TCR beta CDR3 regions from DNA. As for the original processing: T cell density was computed as TCR beta template counts normalized to usable DNA estimated by amplifying housekeeping genes. The preseqR package was used to estimate richness by extrapolating to 400,000 templates for PBMC samples and to 120,000 templates for tissue samples. Clonality was calculated as one minus Pielou's evenness. Tissue-enriched TCRs were identified by differential abundance testing using productive amino-acid clonotypes, minimum total count 5 and alpha 0.1. Repertoire overlap between compartments was quantified with the Jaccard Index and Morisita Overlap Index. GLIPH grouped TCR beta CDR3s together with public tetramer-defined viral CDR3s, and a viral motif had to include at least three viral sequences and show V-gene enrichment. As stored in TCRdb, this immuneACCESS dataset retains in-frame rearrangements with V and J assigned. A fraction of the clones does not appear; measured against another copy, unresolved V genes explain less than half of the discrepancy, and the remainder lacks a known reason. V and J calls and clone size are as listed in that table; D and trimming were resolved from the DNA. This sample has 60,000 or so clones in its table, and 75% to 85% of those were observed once. Roughly 5% of the sample rests with the top ten.

This clone was detected only once. Its antigen has not been determined. Per-nucleotide qualities are absent, and no much larger clonotype sits a single base away. This chain is built from TRBV20-1 and TRBJ2-1; a confident D gene designation cannot be given. The material sequenced was PBMCs, taken before any cancer treatment. This TCR was sampled from a man between 40 and 75 years old with stage II lung adenocarcinoma. The DNA reads as follows: TGCAGTGCACAACTGATGAAGGAGCAGTTCTTC. Translated, it gives CSAQLMKEQFF.